One sample yielded the 28 T cell receptor beta chains listed below, sequenced in a study of CD8 T cells in ankylosing spondylitis. Regarding the study as a whole: Blood from ankylosing spondylitis patients appeared to carry a characteristic roughly 8-variant TCR beta motif.

Their specific antigens are unknown. Each CDR3 protein gets one entry after TCRdb re-called the 5' RACE reads with MiXCR. This sample carries fewer than 400,000 distinct CDR3 sequences, around 8% of them seen once, and the ten largest clones take 13% to 15%. The sequenced material came from blood, either unsorted or a sorted T cell fraction (not recorded which). These receptors all come from a male donor with ankylosing spondylitis.

The V gene is TRBV18, the J gene TRBJ2-7; D is unclear. The CDR3 sequence is 13 residues long. Germline V gives CDR1 KGHSH, CDR2 LQKENI. Trimming left V 0 bases short and J 1 base short, with 4 bases between. The CDR3 protein is CASSPPTSYEQYF. CDR3 sequence (DNA): TGTGCCAGCTCACCACCGACATCCTACGAGCAGTACTTC.

The rearrangement links TRBV29-1 to TRBJ2-1; no definite D call. V was shortened by 2 bases and J by 4 bases, with 18 bases between the two germline ends. The CDR3 runs 16 residues. Germline CDR1 reads SQVTM; CDR2 reads ANQGSEA. CDR3 protein: CSVEYPNMNSYNEQFF. CDR3 DNA: TGCAGCGTTGAATACCCGAATATGAATAGTTACAATGAGCAGTTCTTC.

The chain has TRBV6-1 and TRBJ1-3; D not resolved. V was clipped by 8 bases and J by 0 bases, with 11 bases between them. There are 14 residues in the CDR3. Germline V gives CDR1 MNHNS, CDR2 SASEGT. The CDR3 DNA sequence: TGTGCCAGCCAAGAAGGGTTCTCTGGAAACACCATATATTTT. Encoded protein: CASQEGFSGNTIYF.

The V gene is TRBV7-9, the J gene TRBJ1-1, with D possibly matching TRBD1 (6 bases). CDR3 size: 15 residues. V was clipped by 3 bases and J by 7 bases, with 18 bases between them. Germline assignment: CDR1 SEHNR and CDR2 FQNEAQ (reference sequence). CDR3 sequence: CASSFGTSLGIEAFF. Here the CDR3 DNA reads TGTGCCAGCAGCTTTGGGACATCGCTCGGCATTGAAGCTTTCTTT.

This clonotype was detected a few times. The chain has TRBV5-1 and TRBJ2-5, with TRBD2 matching 7 bases. V dropped 3 bases and J dropped 5; count of bases not matched to a gene: 16. This CDR3 is 17 amino acids long. Germline V gene sequence: CDR1 SGHRS, CDR2 YFSETQ. DNA of the CDR3: TGCGCCAGCAGCTCAGGTCTGATGGCGGGAGTCACGGAGACCCAGTACTTC. It encodes CASSSGLMAGVTETQYF. The whole variable domain, filled in from reference TRBV5-1 and TRBJ2-5, reads KAGVTQTPRYLIKTRGQQVTLSCSPISGHRSVSWYQQTPGQGLQFLFEYFSETQRNKGNFPGRFSGRQFSNSRSEMNVSTLELGDSALYLCASSSGLMAGVTETQYFGPGTRLLVL.

This clonotype has a handful of counts. The chain carries TRBV12-5 and TRBJ1-5; D call uncertain. V was clipped by 2 bases and J by 0 bases, with 23 bases between them. Per the germline V gene, CDR1 is LGHNT and CDR2 is FRNRAP. CDR3 length equals 20 residues. CDR3 residues: CASGLIRGGRTAYSNQPQHF. The CDR3, as DNA: TGTGCTAGTGGTTTGATCCGAGGAGGTAGGACCGCTTATAGCAATCAGCCCCAGCATTTT.

This clonotype was counted between two and nine times. The J gene is TRBJ1-1, the V gene TRBV29-1; TRBD1 is a possible D gene (6 bases). The germline CDR1 and CDR2 sequences are SQVTM and ANQGSEA. The CDR3 length is 13 residues. The V end lost 6 bases, the J end lost 4 bases, and 15 bases lay between the germline ends. In DNA form, the CDR3 reads TGCAGCGTCCGGACAGCCGGGGGCACTGAAGCTTTCTTT. Translated: CSVRTAGGTEAFF.

This clonotype came up a few times. This sequence joins TRBV7-3 and TRBJ1-2, with D hard to call. Germline loops: CDR1 SGHTA, CDR2 FQGTGA. This CDR3 has 13 residues. Trimming took off 1 base at V and 8 bases at J, with 11 bases between the two ends. CDR3 nucleotides: TGTGCCAGCAGCTTAAATTGGTTCGAGGGCTACACCTTC. Translation gives CASSLNWFEGYTF.

The chain combines TRBV7-9 with TRBJ2-6, with D tentatively TRBD2 (6 bases). Trimming cost V 3 bases and J 2 bases, with 11 bases left between them. The CDR3 length is 16 residues. In germline, CDR1 is SEHNR, CDR2 FQNEAQ (reference sequence). The CDR3 nucleotides are TGTGCCAGCAGCTTTAGCGGCGGGGCTGGGGCCAACGTCCTGACTTTC. Protein: CASSFSGGAGANVLTF.

This clonotype was picked up a small number of times. The chain links TRBV10-2 to TRBJ2-5; 8 nucleotides line up with TRBD2. CDR3 length: 14 residues. Germline CDR1 reads WSHSY; CDR2 reads SAAADI. The junction had 7 bases not matched to a gene; V was cut back by 5 bases and J by 5 bases. The CDR3 region has the DNA TGCGCCAGCAGTTTGGCGGGAGGTTTTGAGACCCAGTACTTC. This gives the protein CASSLAGGFETQYF.

In its sample, this clonotype was seen a few times. This chain links TRBV20-1 with TRBJ2-7; possibly TRBD1 for D (5 bases). The V end was cut by 6 bases, the J end by 0 bases, with 12 bases between. CDR3 length: 13 residues. Germline values: CDR1 DFQATT, CDR2 SNEGSKA (reference sequence). CDR3 sequence (DNA): TGCAGTGCGCGGAGCGACAGCTCCTACGAGCAGTACTTC. Protein: CSARSDSSYEQYF.

The sample holds many counts of this clonotype. The chain has TRBV10-3 and TRBJ2-7; perhaps TRBD1 as D (5 bases). This CDR3 is built from 11 residues. The V gene lost 8 bases and the J gene lost 2 bases, with 7 bases spanning the gap. The germline V gene encodes CDR1 ENHRY and CDR2 SYGVKD. The CDR3 coding sequence is TGTGCCATCCGACAGACCTACGAGCAGTACTTC. Its translation: CAIRQTYEQYF.

This clonotype was detected ten times or more. The chain links TRBV5-5 to TRBJ1-2; 9 bases are shared with TRBD1. The ends lost 4 bases at V and 2 bases at J; junction bases unmatched: 6. Looked up from germline, CDR1 is SGHKS and CDR2 is YYEKEE (reference sequence). This CDR3 is 15 amino acids long. DNA of the CDR3: TGTGCCAGCAGCCCGGCACAGGGGGCGAACTATGGCTACACCTTC. It codes for CASSPAQGANYGYTF.

This clonotype showed up just a few times. The V gene is TRBV10-3, the J gene TRBJ1-4; no clear D gene. V shed 8 bases and J shed 5 bases, with 12 bases lying between them. CDR3 length equals 13 residues. Germline V lookup: CDR1 ENHRY, CDR2 SYGVKD. For the CDR3, the DNA is TGTGCCATCCGAGCGGATACCAATGAAAAACTGTTTTTT. Protein product: CAIRADTNEKLFF.

This clonotype has ten or more counts. The rearrangement joins TRBV9 to TRBJ2-7; no definite D call. There are 13 residues in the CDR3. With 0 bases removed from V and 2 bases from J, the gap between germline ends came to 6 bases. Germline CDR1 is SGDLS and CDR2 is YYNGEE. Here the CDR3 reads CASSVGGPYEQYF. In DNA form, the CDR3 reads TGTGCCAGCAGCGTAGGTGGGCCCTACGAGCAGTACTTC.

The chain is built from TRBV6-5 and TRBJ2-7, with a tentative D call TRBD1 (5 bases). The CDR3 is 14 residues long. Trimming cost V 3 bases and J 6 bases, with 15 bases left between them. Germline lookup yields CDR1 MNHEY and CDR2 SVGAGI. The CDR3 protein is CASSYGALLFEQYF. CDR3 DNA: TGTGCCAGCAGTTATGGGGCCCTCCTGTTCGAGCAGTACTTC.

V usage is TRBV6-1 and J usage is TRBJ2-6, with TRBD1 identical over 8 bases. CDR1 is MNHNS, CDR2 SASEGT, per germline. This CDR3 spans 16 amino acids. V dropped 9 bases and J dropped 4; count of bases not matched to a gene: 11. The CDR3 reads CASLPGGAWGANVLTF. The CDR3 DNA reads TGTGCCAGTCTACCAGGGGGCGCATGGGGGGCCAACGTCCTGACTTTC.

Only a few counts were recorded for this clonotype. DNA of the CDR3: TGCAGCGTTGAAGGTCCCGAGGGGGAGACCCAGTACTTC. Protein sequence: CSVEGPEGETQYF. The V and J genes are TRBV29-1 and TRBJ2-5; either TRBD1 or TRBD2 may supply D (5 bases each). Germline V gives CDR1 SQVTM, CDR2 ANQGSEA. V shed 1 base and J shed 5 bases, with 11 bases lying between them. CDR3 length: 13 amino acids.

This clonotype was observed many times. CDR3 loop: CSVEDRGGMKKLFF. The CDR3 nucleotides are TGCAGCGTTGAAGACAGGGGGGGCATGAAAAAACTGTTTTTT. The chain combines TRBV29-1 with TRBJ1-4; 7 positions agree with TRBD1. The V gene's germline CDR1 is SQVTM and CDR2 ANQGSEA. The CDR3 contains 14 residues. Unmatched junction bases numbered 7, after V lost 0 bases and J lost 9 bases.

This clonotype appeared many times. The chain joins TRBV28 to TRBJ1-5; the match to TRBD1 covers 7 bases. Germline V gene lookup returns CDR1 MDHEN and CDR2 SYDVKM. This CDR3 region has 16 residues. V lost 10 bases, J lost 5 bases, and 17 bases stayed unmatched. The CDR3 loop is CATSPPVTGLHQPQHF. CDR3 nucleotides: TGTGCCACCAGCCCCCCCGTGACAGGGCTTCATCAGCCCCAGCATTTT.

This clonotype has more than one count but fewer than ten. The chain has TRBV9 and TRBJ2-1, with 7 bases fitting TRBD2. Germline V gene lookup returns CDR1 SGDLS and CDR2 YYNGEE. Trimming cost V 1 base and J 7 bases; bases outside gene matches: 5. The CDR3 spans 14 residues. The CDR3 sequence: CASSVSGVWNEQFF. The CDR3 DNA sequence: TGTGCCAGCAGCGTAAGCGGGGTTTGGAATGAGCAGTTCTTC.

This clonotype occurred a few times. The CDR3 DNA follows: TGCAGCGTCGACACAGGGGACTCCTACGAGCAGTACTTC. Amino acids: CSVDTGDSYEQYF. V and J are TRBV29-1 and TRBJ2-7, with TRBD1 identical over 7 bases. The V gene end was trimmed by 6 bases and the J gene end by 0 bases; junction bases not matched to a gene: 5. The germline V gene encodes CDR1 SQVTM and CDR2 ANQGSEA. The CDR3 has 13 amino acids.

This clonotype turned up a few times. Sequence at one end of the junction differs from germline and may be a read error. The chain carries TRBV5-1 and TRBJ1-2; 7 bases are shared with TRBD1. The CDR3 sequence is 12 residues long. From germline, CDR1 is SGHRS and CDR2 YFSETQ. CDR3 in amino acids: CASSVTGTATSF. The CDR3 DNA reads TGCGCCAGCAGCGTTACCGGGACAGCGACCTCCTTC.

This clonotype showed up just a few times. The chain combines TRBV11-2 with TRBJ2-1; 7 bases align to TRBD2. Germline assignment: CDR1 SGHAT and CDR2 FQNNGV. J lost 2 bases, V lost 0 bases, and 7 bases had no gene match. The CDR3 consists of 17 residues. Here the CDR3 DNA reads TGTGCCAGCAGCTTAGAGGGATGGGGAGGGGCCTACAATGAGCAGTTCTTC. Protein sequence: CASSLEGWGGAYNEQFF.

At least ten counts were recorded for this clonotype. CDR3 amino acids: CASSPSGSTDTQYF. The DNA of the CDR3 is TGTGCCAGCAGCCCGAGCGGGAGTACAGATACGCAGTATTTT. V usage is TRBV7-3 and J usage is TRBJ2-3; 8 bases agree with TRBD2. This CDR3 has 14 residues. The J segment lost 3 bases and the V segment lost 5 bases, leaving 4 bases of the junction unmatched. The germline V gene encodes CDR1 SGHTA and CDR2 FQGTGA.

The J gene is TRBJ2-7, the V gene TRBV20-1; D possibly corresponds to TRBD2 (5 bases). Trimming left V 6 bases short and J 6 bases short, with 21 bases between. CDR3 length equals 14 residues. Germline V gives CDR1 DFQATT, CDR2 SNEGSKA (reference sequence). CDR3 sequence (DNA): TGCAGTGCCGCAGGAGGCAGGTCCACCGGCGAGCAGTACTTC. Translated, it gives CSAAGGRSTGEQYF.

This clonotype was seen at least ten times. The chain recombines TRBV20-1 with TRBJ2-7; D may match TRBD1 or TRBD2 (5 bases each). The germline CDR1 and CDR2 sequences are DFQATT and SNEGSKA (reference sequence). The CDR3 sequence is 14 residues long. Trimming pared 2 bases from V and 2 bases from J, leaving 13 bases between. The DNA of the CDR3 is TGCAGTGCTAGATCTGGGACCTTAACCTACGAGCAGTACTTC. Translated, it gives CSARSGTLTYEQYF.

This clonotype was seen more than once but under ten times. V usage is TRBV30 and J usage is TRBJ2-1; 7 bases fit TRBD2. After removal of 6 bases from V and 0 bases from J, the junction contained 5 bases not matched to a gene. The CDR3 length is 14 residues. Germline V CDR1 and CDR2: GTSNPN, SVGIG (reference sequence). CDR3 nucleotides: TGTGCCTGCCAGCGGGGAAGCTCCTACAATGAGCAGTTCTTC. This gives the protein CACQRGSSYNEQFF.